This T cell receptor beta chain was recorded in a study of CD8 T cells in Susac syndrome. Germline CDR1 is SQVTM and CDR2 is ANQGSEA. CDR3 length: 12 amino acids. V was trimmed by 7 bases and J by 4 bases, leaving 11 bases between them. An input of about 0.5 to 1 ug of RNA was subjected to reverse transcription using random hexamers. MiXCR, applied by TCRdb to the immunoSEQ multiplex PCR reads, yields one record per CDR3 protein. Here the sample spans a few hundred thousand distinct CDR3 sequences, roughly 96% being singletons. The rearrangement links TRBV29-1 to TRBJ1-3, with a weak D call TRBD1 (6 bases). The sequence was collected from a human donor with multiple sclerosis. The sample comprised CD4+ T cells from PBMCs. The CDR3 DNA is TGCAGCGCTACAGGGTTGGGAAACACCATATATTTT. This gives the protein CSATGLGNTIYF.